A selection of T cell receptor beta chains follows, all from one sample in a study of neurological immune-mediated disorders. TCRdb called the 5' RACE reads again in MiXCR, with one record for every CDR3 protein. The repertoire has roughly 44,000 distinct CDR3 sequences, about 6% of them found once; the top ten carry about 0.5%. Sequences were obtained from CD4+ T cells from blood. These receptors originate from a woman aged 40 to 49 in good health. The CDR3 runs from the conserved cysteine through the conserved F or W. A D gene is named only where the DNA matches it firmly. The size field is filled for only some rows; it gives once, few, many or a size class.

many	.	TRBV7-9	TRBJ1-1	CASSPTGLTDTEAFF	TGTGCCAGCAGCCCGACGGGACTTACGGACACTGAAGCTTTCTTT
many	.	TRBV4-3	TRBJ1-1	CASSQDQRATEAFF	TGCGCCAGCAGCCAAGATCAGCGTGCCACTGAAGCTTTCTTT
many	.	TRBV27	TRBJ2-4	CASRVLGGDIQYF	TGTGCCAGCAGGGTTTTAGGGGGGGACATTCAGTACTTC
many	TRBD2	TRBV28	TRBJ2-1	CASSSRGREGKSSYNEQFF	TGTGCCAGCAGTTCCCGGGGAAGGGAGGGAAAGAGCTCCTACAATGAGCAGTTCTTC
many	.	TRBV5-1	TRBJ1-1	CASSVGGAEAFF	TGCGCCAGCAGCGTTGGAGGGGCTGAAGCTTTCTTT
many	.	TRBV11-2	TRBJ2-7	CASSSLGVGEQYF	TGTGCCAGCAGCTCCCTCGGGGTTGGCGAGCAGTACTTC
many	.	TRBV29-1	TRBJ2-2	CSAAFLGELFF	TGCAGCGCTGCGTTTCTTGGGGAGCTGTTTTTT
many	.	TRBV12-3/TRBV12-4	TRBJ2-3	CASSLRGGDTQYF	TGTGCCAGCAGTTTAAGGGGAGGAGATACGCAGTATTTT
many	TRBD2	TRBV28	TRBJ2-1	CASSSSGRSYNEQFF	TGTGCCAGCAGTTCAAGCGGGAGATCCTACAATGAGCAGTTCTTC
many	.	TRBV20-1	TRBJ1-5	CSAVQGGQPQHF	TGCAGTGCGGTGCAGGGTGGTCAGCCCCAGCATTTT
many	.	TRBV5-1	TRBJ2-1	CASSLAIGGEQFF	TGCGCCAGCAGCTTGGCCATAGGAGGTGAGCAGTTCTTC
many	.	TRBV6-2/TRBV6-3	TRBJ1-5	CASRLDGGRNQPQHF	TGTGCCAGCAGGCTAGACGGGGGGCGCAATCAGCCCCAGCATTTT
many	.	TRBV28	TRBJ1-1	CASSLGTASLGPQPNTEAFF	TGTGCCAGCAGTTTAGGTACAGCCTCACTCGGGCCCCAGCCGAACACTGAAGCTTTCTTT
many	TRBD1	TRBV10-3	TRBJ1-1	CATTRDRGSAEAFF	TGTGCCACAACCCGGGACAGGGGTTCCGCTGAAGCTTTCTTT
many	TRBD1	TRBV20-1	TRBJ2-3	CSALTGTGAMDTQYF	TGCAGTGCACTCACCGGGACAGGGGCCATGGATACGCAGTATTTT
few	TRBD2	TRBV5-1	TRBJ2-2	CASSPGLAGGATGELFF	TGCGCCAGCAGCCCAGGACTAGCGGGAGGGGCCACCGGGGAGCTGTTTTTT
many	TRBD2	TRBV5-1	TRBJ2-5	CASSFRLAGGGGSQYF	TGCGCCAGCAGCTTTCGACTAGCGGGAGGAGGGGGTTCCCAGTACTTC
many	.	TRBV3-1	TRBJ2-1	CASSPLAGSSYNEQFF	TGTGCCAGCAGCCCCTTGGCAGGCAGCTCCTACAATGAGCAGTTCTTC
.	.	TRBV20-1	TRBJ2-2	CSASGTLNTGELFF	TGCAGTGCTAGTGGGACCCTAAACACCGGGGAGCTGTTTTTT
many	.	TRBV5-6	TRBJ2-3	CASSSGHTSDTQYF	TGTGCCAGCAGCTCAGGACATACCTCAGATACGCAGTATTTT
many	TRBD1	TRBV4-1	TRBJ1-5	CASSRTGTASGPQHF	TGCGCCAGCAGCCGTACCGGGACAGCCTCGGGGCCCCAGCATTTT
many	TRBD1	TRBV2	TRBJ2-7	CASSEFTGGGEQYF	TGTGCCAGCAGTGAATTTACAGGGGGCGGCGAGCAGTACTTC
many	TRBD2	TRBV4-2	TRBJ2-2	CASSQDRAGGPTGELFF	TGTGCCAGCAGCCAAGATAGGGCGGGAGGGCCTACCGGGGAGCTGTTTTTT
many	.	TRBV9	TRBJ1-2	CASSVGGGIGYTF	TGTGCCAGCAGCGTAGGTGGGGGCATCGGCTACACCTTC
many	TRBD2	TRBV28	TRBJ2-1	CASSSISSGSFYNEQFF	TGTGCCAGCAGTTCGATATCTAGCGGGAGTTTCTACAATGAGCAGTTCTTC
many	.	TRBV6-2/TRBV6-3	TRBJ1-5	CASSHLGRADYSNQPQHF	TGTGCCAGCAGTCACTTGGGGAGGGCCGACTATAGCAATCAGCCCCAGCATTTT
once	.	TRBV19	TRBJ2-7	CASRDMGTYEQYF	TGTGCCAGCCGGGACATGGGTACCTACGAGCAGTACTTC
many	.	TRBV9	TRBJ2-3	CASSVGEDTQYF	TGTGCCAGCAGCGTAGGGGAGGATACGCAGTATTTT
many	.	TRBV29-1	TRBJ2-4	CSVAVGNIQYF	TGCAGCGTTGCCGTGGGGAACATTCAGTACTTC
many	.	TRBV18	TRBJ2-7	CASSPPWARGPSPEQYF	TGTGCCAGCTCACCACCTTGGGCAAGGGGTCCCTCCCCCGAGCAGTACTTC
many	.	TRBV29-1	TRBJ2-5	CSGVAAETQYF	TGCAGCGGTGTAGCTGCGGAGACCCAGTACTTC
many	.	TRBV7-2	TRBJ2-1	CASSLIPYNEQFF	TGTGCCAGCAGCTTAATCCCTTACAATGAGCAGTTCTTC
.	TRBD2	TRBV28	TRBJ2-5	CASSSLGTSGTWVQETQYF	TGTGCCAGCAGTTCACTGGGGACTAGCGGGACCTGGGTACAAGAGACCCAGTACTTC
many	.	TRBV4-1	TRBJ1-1	CASSQDGRQNTEAFF	TGCGCCAGCAGCCAAGATGGACGGCAGAACACTGAAGCTTTCTTT
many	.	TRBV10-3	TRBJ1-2	CAISERQGVRGYGYTF	TGTGCCATCAGTGAAAGGCAGGGTGTTCGGGGCTATGGCTACACCTTC
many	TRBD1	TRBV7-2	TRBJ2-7	CASSLRTGASYEQYF	TGTGCCAGCAGCTTGAGGACAGGGGCTTCCTACGAGCAGTACTTC
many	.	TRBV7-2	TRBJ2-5	CASSLDVSDTQETQYF	TGTGCCAGCAGCTTAGACGTTAGCGATACCCAAGAGACCCAGTACTTC
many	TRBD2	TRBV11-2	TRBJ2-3	CASSSGTTSTDTQYF	TGTGCCAGCAGCTCCGGGACTACTAGCACAGATACGCAGTATTTT
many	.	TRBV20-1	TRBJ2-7	CSARPGGKYEQYF	TGCAGTGCTAGACCGGGGGGCAAATACGAGCAGTACTTC
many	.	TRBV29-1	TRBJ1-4	CSVAQSNEKLFF	TGCAGCGTTGCCCAGTCTAATGAAAAACTGTTTTTT
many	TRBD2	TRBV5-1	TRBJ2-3	CASSLGSGSAPDTQYF	TGCGCCAGCAGCTTGGGTAGCGGGAGTGCCCCAGATACGCAGTATTTT
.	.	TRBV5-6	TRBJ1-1	CASSLGYPGRTEAFF	TGTGCCAGCAGCTTGGGGTATCCCGGGCGGACTGAAGCTTTCTTT
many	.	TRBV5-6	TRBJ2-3	CASTLTGTSTDTQYF	TGTGCCAGCACCCTCACCGGGACTTCCACAGATACGCAGTATTTT
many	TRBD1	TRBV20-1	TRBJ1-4	CSASGGRGEKLFF	TGCAGTGCTTCAGGGGGCAGGGGGGAAAAACTGTTTTTT
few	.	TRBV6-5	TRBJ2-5	CASSYAVEETQYF	TGTGCCAGCAGTTACGCGGTAGAAGAGACCCAGTACTTC
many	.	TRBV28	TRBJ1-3	CASSHREAIYF	TGTGCCAGCAGTCACAGGGAAGCCATATATTTT
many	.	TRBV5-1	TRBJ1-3	CASSLRTGNTIYF	TGCGCCAGCAGCTTACGAACCGGAAACACCATATATTTT
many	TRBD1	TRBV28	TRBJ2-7	CASRGTKDRAYEQYF	TGTGCCAGCAGGGGAACTAAGGACAGGGCCTACGAGCAGTACTTC
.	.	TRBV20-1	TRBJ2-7	CSARAARSTSYEQYF	TGCAGTGCTAGAGCGGCGCGGTCTACGAGTTACGAGCAGTACTTC
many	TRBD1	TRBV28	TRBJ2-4	CASSSGTTGEIAKNIQYF	TGTGCCAGCAGTTCCGGTACCACAGGGGAAATAGCCAAAAACATTCAGTACTTC
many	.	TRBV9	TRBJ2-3	CASSERDRPGLSTDTQYF	TGTGCCAGCAGCGAGAGGGACAGACCGGGACTTAGCACAGATACGCAGTATTTT
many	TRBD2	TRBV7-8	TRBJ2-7	CASRLAGGYEQYF	TGTGCCAGCAGGCTAGCGGGCGGCTACGAGCAGTACTTC